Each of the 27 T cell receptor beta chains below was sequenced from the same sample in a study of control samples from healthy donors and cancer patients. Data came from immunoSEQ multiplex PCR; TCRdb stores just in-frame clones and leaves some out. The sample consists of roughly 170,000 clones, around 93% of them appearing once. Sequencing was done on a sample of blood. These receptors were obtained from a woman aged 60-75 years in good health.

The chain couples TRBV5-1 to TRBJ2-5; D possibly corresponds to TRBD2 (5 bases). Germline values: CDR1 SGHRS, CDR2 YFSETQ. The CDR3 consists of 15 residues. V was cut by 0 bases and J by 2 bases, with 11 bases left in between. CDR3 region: CASSLGGFGQETQYF. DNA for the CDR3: TGCGCCAGCAGCTTGGGAGGGTTTGGTCAAGAGACCCAGTACTTC.

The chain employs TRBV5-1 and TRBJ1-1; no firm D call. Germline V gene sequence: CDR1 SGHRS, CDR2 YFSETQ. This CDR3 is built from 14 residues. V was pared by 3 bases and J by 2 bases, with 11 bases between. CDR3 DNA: TGCGCCAGCAGCTCGGAAGGCGGAAACACTGAAGCTTTCTTT. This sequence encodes CASSSEGGNTEAFF.

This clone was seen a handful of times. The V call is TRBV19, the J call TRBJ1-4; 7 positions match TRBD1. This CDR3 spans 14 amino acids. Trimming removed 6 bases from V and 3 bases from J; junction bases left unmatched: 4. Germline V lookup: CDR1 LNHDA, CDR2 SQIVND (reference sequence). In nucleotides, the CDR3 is TGTGCCAGTAGCACAGGGGACGCTAATGAAAAACTGTTTTTT. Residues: CASSTGDANEKLFF.

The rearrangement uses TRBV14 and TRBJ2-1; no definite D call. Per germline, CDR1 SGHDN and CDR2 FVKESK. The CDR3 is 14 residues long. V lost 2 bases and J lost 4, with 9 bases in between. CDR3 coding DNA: TGTGCCAGCAGCCAAATACAGTTATACAATGAGCAGTTCTTC. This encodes CASSQIQLYNEQFF.

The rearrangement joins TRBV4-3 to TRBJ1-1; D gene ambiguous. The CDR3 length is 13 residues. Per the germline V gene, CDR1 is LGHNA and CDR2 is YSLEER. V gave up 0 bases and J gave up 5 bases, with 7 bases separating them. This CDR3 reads CASSQDGETEAFF. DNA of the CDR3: TGCGCCAGCAGCCAAGACGGTGAAACTGAAGCTTTCTTT.

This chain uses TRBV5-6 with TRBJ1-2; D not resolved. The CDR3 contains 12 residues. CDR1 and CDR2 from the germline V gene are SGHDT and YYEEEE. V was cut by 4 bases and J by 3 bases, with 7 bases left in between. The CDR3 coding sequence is TGTGCCAGCAGCAAAGGACACTATGGCTACACCTTC. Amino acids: CASSKGHYGYTF. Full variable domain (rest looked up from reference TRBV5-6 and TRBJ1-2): DAGVTQSPTHLIKTRGQQVTLRCSPKSGHDTVSWYQQALGQGPQFIFQYYEEEERQRGNFPDRFSGHQFPNYSSELNVNALLLGDSALYLCASSKGHYGYTFGSGTRLTVV.

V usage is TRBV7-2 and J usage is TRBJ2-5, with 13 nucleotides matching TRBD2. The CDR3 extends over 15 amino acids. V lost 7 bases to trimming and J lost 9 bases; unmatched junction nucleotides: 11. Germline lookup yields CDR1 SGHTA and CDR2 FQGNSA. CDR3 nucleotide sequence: TGTGCCAGCACCGCACTAGCGGGGGGGCCCTCGGCCCAGTACTTC. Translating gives CASTALAGGPSAQYF. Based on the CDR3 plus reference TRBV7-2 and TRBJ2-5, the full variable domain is GAGVSQSPSNKVTEKGKDVELRCDPISGHTALYWYRQSLGQGLEFLIYFQGNSAPDKSGLPSDRFSAERTGGSVSTLTIQRTQQEDSAVYLCASTALAGGPSAQYFGPGTRLLVL.

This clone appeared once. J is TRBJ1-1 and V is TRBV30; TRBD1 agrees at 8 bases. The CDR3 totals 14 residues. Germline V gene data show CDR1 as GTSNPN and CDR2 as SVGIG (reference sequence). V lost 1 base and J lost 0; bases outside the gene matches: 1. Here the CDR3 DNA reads TGTGCCTGGAGTGGGGGACAGGTGAACACTGAAGCTTTCTTT. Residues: CAWSGGQVNTEAFF. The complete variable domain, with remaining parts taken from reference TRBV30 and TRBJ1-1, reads SQTIHQWPATLVQPVGSPLSLECTVEGTSNPNLYWYRQAAGRGLQLLFYSVGIGQISSEVPQNLSASRPQDRQFILSSKKLLLSDSGFYLCAWSGGQVNTEAFFGQGTRLTVV.

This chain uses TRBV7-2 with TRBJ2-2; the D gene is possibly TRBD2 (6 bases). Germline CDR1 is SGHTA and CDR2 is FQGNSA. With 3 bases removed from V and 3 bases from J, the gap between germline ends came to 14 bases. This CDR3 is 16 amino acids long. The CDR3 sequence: CASSFSPSGDTGELFF. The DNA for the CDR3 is TGTGCCAGCAGCTTCTCTCCCTCGGGGGACACCGGGGAGCTGTTTTTT.

The CDR3 spells CASSQTSRPNEAFF. The CDR3 bases are TGTGCCAGCAGCCAGACTTCTAGACCTAACGAAGCTTTCTTT. The genes are TRBV5-4 and TRBJ1-1, with unresolved D. The germline V gene has CDR1 SGHNT and CDR2 YYREEE (reference sequence). V lost 4 bases and J 8 bases, leaving 18 bases between the germline ends. This CDR3 is built from 14 residues.

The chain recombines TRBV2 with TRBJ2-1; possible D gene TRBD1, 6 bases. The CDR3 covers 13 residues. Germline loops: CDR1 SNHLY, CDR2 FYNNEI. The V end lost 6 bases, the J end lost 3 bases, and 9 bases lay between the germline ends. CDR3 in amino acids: CASSGQSYNEQFF. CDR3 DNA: TGTGCCAGCAGCGGACAGAGCTACAATGAGCAGTTCTTC. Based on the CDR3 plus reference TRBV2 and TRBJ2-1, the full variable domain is EPEVTQTPSHQVTQMGQEVILRCVPISNHLYFYWYRQILGQKVEFLVSFYNNEISEKSEIFDDQFSVERPDGSNFTLKIRSTKLEDSAMYFCASSGQSYNEQFFGPGTRLTVL.

CDR3 DNA: TGTGCTAGTGCGGGCCAGGGGTTATACTATGGCTACACCTTC. This codes for CASAGQGLYYGYTF. The chain links TRBV12-5 to TRBJ1-2, with D perhaps TRBD1 (6 bases). CDR3 length: 14 residues. Germline V gene lookup returns CDR1 LGHNT and CDR2 FRNRAP. Trimming removed 7 bases from V and 3 bases from J, with 15 bases in between.

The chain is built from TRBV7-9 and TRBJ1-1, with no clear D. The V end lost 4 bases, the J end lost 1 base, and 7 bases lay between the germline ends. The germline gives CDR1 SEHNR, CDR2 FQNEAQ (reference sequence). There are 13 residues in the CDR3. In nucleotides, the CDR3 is TGTGCCAGCAGCTCTTCTGAGAACACTGAAGCTTTCTTT. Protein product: CASSSSENTEAFF.

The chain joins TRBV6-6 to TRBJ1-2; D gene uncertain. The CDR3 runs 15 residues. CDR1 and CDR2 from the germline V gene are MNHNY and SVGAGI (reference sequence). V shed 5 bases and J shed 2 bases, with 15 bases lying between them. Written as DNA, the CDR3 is TGTGCCAGCAGTCGATCCGGAGGAGCGAACTATGGCTACACCTTC. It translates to CASSRSGGANYGYTF.

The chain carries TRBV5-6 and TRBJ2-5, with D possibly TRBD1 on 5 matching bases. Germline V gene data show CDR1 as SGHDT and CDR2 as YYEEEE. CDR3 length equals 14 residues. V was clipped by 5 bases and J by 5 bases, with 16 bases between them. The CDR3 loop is CASSLRAGKETQYF. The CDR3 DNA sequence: TGTGCCAGCAGTCTTCGGGCAGGGAAGGAGACCCAGTACTTC.

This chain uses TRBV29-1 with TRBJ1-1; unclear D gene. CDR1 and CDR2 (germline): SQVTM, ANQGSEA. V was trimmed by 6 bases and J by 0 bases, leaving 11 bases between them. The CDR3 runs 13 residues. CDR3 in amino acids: CSVVRVMNTEAFF. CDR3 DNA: TGCAGCGTAGTCCGGGTGATGAACACTGAAGCTTTCTTT.

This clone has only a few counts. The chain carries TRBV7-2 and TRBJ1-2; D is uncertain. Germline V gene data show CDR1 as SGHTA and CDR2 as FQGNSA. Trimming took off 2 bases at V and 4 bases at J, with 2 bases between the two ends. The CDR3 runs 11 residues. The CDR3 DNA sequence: TGTGCCAGCAGCTTAATCTATGGCTACACCTTC. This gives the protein CASSLIYGYTF.

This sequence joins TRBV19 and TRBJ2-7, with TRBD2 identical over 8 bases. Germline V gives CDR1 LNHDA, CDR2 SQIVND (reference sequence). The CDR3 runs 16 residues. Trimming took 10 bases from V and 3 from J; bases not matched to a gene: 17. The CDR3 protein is CATRSPGGGGSYEQYF. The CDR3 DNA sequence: TGTGCCACCCGGTCGCCCGGGGGGGGTGGTAGCTACGAGCAGTACTTC.

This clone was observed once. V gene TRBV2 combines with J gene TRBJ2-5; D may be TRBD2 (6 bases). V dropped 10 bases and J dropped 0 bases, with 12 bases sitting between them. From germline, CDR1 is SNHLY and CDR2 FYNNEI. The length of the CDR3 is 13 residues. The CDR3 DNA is TGTGCCACGGGGCGGGACCACCAAGAGACCCAGTACTTC. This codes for CATGRDHQETQYF.

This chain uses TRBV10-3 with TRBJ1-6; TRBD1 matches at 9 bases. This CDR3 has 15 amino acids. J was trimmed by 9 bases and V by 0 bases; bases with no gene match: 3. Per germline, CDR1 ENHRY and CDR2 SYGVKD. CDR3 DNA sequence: TGTGCCATCAGTGAGTCGACAGGGGGAGTTTCACCCCTCCACTTT. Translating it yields CAISESTGGVSPLHF.

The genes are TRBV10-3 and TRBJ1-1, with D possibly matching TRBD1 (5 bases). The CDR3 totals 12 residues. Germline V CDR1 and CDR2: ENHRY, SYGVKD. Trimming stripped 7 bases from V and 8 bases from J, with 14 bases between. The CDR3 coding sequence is TGTGCCATCACCAAGGACACGGGGGAAGCTTTCTTT. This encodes CAITKDTGEAFF.

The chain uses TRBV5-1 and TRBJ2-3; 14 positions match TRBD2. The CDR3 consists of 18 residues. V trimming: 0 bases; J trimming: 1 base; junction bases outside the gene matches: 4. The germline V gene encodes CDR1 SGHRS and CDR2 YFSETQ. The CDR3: CASSLGLAGGLGTDTQYF. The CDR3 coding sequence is TGCGCCAGCAGCTTGGGACTAGCGGGGGGGCTTGGCACAGATACGCAGTATTTT.

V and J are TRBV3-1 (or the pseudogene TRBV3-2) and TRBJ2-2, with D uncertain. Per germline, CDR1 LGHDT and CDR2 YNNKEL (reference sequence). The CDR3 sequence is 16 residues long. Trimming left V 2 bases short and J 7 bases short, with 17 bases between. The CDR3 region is CASSQRHTGPGGELFF. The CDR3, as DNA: TGTGCCAGCAGCCAACGCCACACCGGACCTGGCGGGGAGCTGTTTTTT.

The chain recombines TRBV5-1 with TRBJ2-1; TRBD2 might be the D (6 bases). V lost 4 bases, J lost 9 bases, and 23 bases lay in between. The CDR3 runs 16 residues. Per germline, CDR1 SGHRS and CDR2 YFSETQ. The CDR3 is CASSLPLAGRSGEQFF. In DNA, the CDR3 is TGCGCCAGCAGCCTTCCCTTGGCAGGGAGGAGCGGTGAGCAGTTCTTC.

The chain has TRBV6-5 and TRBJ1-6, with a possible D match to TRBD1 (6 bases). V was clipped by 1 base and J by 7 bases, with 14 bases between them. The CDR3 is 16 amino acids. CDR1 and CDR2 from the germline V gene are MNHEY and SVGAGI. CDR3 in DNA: TGTGCCAGCAGTTACTTTGGGGGGCCAGAAAATTCACCCCTCCACTTT. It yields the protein CASSYFGGPENSPLHF.

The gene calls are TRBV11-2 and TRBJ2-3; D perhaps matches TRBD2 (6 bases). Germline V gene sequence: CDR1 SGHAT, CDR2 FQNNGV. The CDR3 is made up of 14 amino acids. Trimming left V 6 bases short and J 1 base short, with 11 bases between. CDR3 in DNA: TGTGCCAGCAGTCAGCGGGCTCGCACAGATACGCAGTATTTT. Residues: CASSQRARTDTQYF.

CDR3 nucleotides: TGTGCCAGTAGTGACGGAAGCCTTATGAAAAAACTGTTTTTT. It specifies CASSDGSLMKKLFF. The gene calls are TRBV19 and TRBJ1-4, with D uncertain. The CDR3 covers 14 residues. The V gene lost 5 bases and the J gene lost 9 bases, with 16 bases spanning the gap. The V gene's germline CDR1 is LNHDA and CDR2 SQIVND (reference sequence).